Shown below are 11 T cell receptor beta chains from a single sample sequenced in a study of T cells after yellow fever vaccination. TCRdb reanalysed the 5' RACE reads using MiXCR and keeps one entry per CDR3 protein. The sample lists around 300,000 distinct CDR3 sequences, roughly 4.3% occurring once. The material sequenced was PBMCs, taken 5 days after the yellow fever booster vaccination. The origin of the receptors is a young man who received the YFV17D yellow fever vaccine.

This clonotype was picked up many times. This chain uses TRBV11-2 with TRBJ1-5; D is undetermined. The CDR3 is made up of 13 amino acids. The germline gives CDR1 SGHAT, CDR2 FQNNGV. The V and J ends lost 5 bases and 4 bases respectively, with 9 bases between them. The CDR3 bases are TGTGCCAGCAGCCGTGAGGAGAATCAGCCCCAGCATTTT. Its translation is CASSREENQPQHF.

The chain is built from TRBV2 and TRBJ2-1; 7 nucleotides line up with TRBD1. The J segment lost 8 bases and the V segment lost 8 bases, leaving 0 bases of the junction unmatched. Per germline, CDR1 SNHLY and CDR2 FYNNEI. The CDR3 is 10 residues long. CDR3 sequence: CASDRDEQFF. In DNA, the CDR3 is TGTGCCAGCGACAGGGATGAGCAGTTCTTC.

J is TRBJ1-4 and V is TRBV2; D unresolved. CDR1 is SNHLY and CDR2 is FYNNEI in the germline V gene. V dropped 10 bases and J dropped 5 bases, with 14 bases sitting between them. The CDR3 sequence is 13 residues long. The CDR3 sequence is CATLDEQNEKLFF. The DNA for the CDR3 is TGTGCCACCTTGGACGAACAAAATGAAAAACTGTTTTTT.

This clonotype was detected only a few times. The rearrangement joins TRBV5-5 to TRBJ2-1; D might be TRBD1 (6 bases). This CDR3 is 12 amino acids long. Germline-derived CDR1 and CDR2 are SGHKS and YYEKEE (reference sequence). V was clipped by 3 bases and J by 8 bases, with 9 bases between them. The CDR3 region has the DNA TGTGCCAGCAGCTCTAAGGGGGATGAGCAGTTCTTC. Its protein product is CASSSKGDEQFF.

This clonotype was found many times. The V and J genes are TRBV5-1 and TRBJ1-1, with 7 bases matching TRBD1. Losses at the gene ends were 5 bases for V and 5 bases for J; bases not matched to a gene: 9. CDR3 length: 14 amino acids. Germline CDR1 reads SGHRS; CDR2 reads YFSETQ. As DNA, the CDR3 is TGCGCCAGCAGTCCTACAGGGGAGTGGACTGAAGCTTTCTTT. It is translated as CASSPTGEWTEAFF.

The chain combines TRBV7-8 with TRBJ1-2; D is perhaps TRBD1 (5 bases). V was trimmed by 1 base and J by 4 bases, leaving 10 bases between them. CDR3 length: 14 residues. Germline V gene data show CDR1 as SGHVS and CDR2 as FQNEAQ. CDR3 sequence (DNA): TGTGCCAGCAGCTTAGATGTGACAGCCTATGGCTACACCTTC. This encodes CASSLDVTAYGYTF.

The CDR3 spells CAISGDGAYEQYF. CDR3 coding DNA: TGTGCCATCAGTGGGGACGGAGCCTACGAGCAGTACTTC. V is TRBV10-3 and J is TRBJ2-7; the D call may be TRBD1 or TRBD2 (5 bases each). The CDR3 has 13 residues. CDR1 ENHRY and CDR2 SYGVKD come from the germline V gene. V was clipped by 4 bases and J by 2 bases, with 9 bases between them.

The table lists this clonotype with many counts. This rearrangement joins TRBV5-1 to TRBJ2-3; D gene ambiguous. The CDR3 covers 13 residues. Deletions cut 3 bases from V and 0 bases from J, with 5 bases between. Per germline, CDR1 SGHRS and CDR2 YFSETQ. CDR3 DNA: TGCGCCAGCAGCTCTTATAGCACAGATACGCAGTATTTT. It yields the protein CASSSYSTDTQYF.

CDR3 sequence: CASSHRLAGDRETQYF. The CDR3 DNA reads as TGCGCCAGCAGCCACCGACTAGCGGGGGACAGGGAGACCCAGTACTTC. The chain recombines TRBV4-1 with TRBJ2-5, with 12 bases matching TRBD2. The CDR3 extends over 16 amino acids. V trimming: 3 bases; J trimming: 5 bases; junction bases outside the gene matches: 7. Germline V gene sequence: CDR1 MGHRA, CDR2 YSYEKL.

This clonotype was counted a few times. The J gene is TRBJ2-7, the V gene TRBV2; 7 bases map to TRBD1. Germline CDR1 reads SNHLY; CDR2 reads FYNNEI. V lost 5 bases to trimming and J lost 4 bases; unmatched junction nucleotides: 5. The CDR3 is 13 amino acids. The CDR3 region has the DNA TGTGCCAGCAGTCAATGGACAGGATACGAGCAGTACGTC. This translates into CASSQWTGYEQYV.

This clonotype was picked up many times. This rearrangement joins TRBV18 to TRBJ2-5; 10 positions match TRBD1. The CDR3 has 18 residues. The V and J ends lost 0 bases and 2 bases, in that order; junction bases with no gene match: 9. In germline, CDR1 is KGHSH, CDR2 LQKENI. The CDR3: CASSPPPRDRGPQETQYF. CDR3 coding DNA: TGTGCCAGCTCACCACCGCCCCGTGACAGGGGGCCTCAAGAGACCCAGTACTTC.